A single T cell receptor beta chain is shown here with its context. Its target is not known. These data come from a study of post-analysis software for immune sequencing data. Study results and limitations: Higher frequency in patients than in controls was seen for 5 or 6 TRBV segments, with TRBV5-6, TRBV5-1 and TRBV20-1 among them.

This CDR3 is built from 18 residues. Per the germline V gene, CDR1 is SGHKS and CDR2 is YYEKEE (reference sequence). With 3 bases removed from V and 0 bases from J, the gap between germline ends came to 16 bases. The TCR beta cDNA libraries contained unique molecular identifiers. In TCRdb, the PCR reads were re-called with MiXCR into one record per CDR3 protein. The profile covers approximately 770,000 distinct CDR3 sequences, with 35% to 55% appearing a single time and around 4.7% taken by the ten largest. The specimen was blood. This receptor was taken from a girl aged 10 to 17 with multiple sclerosis. The chain combines TRBV5-5 with TRBJ2-6, with D possibly being TRBD2 (6 bases). The CDR3 DNA follows: TGTGCCAGCAGCTCTTCGGGACTTCCGCTCTCTGGGGCCAACGTCCTGACTTTC. Translated, it gives CASSSSGLPLSGANVLTF.